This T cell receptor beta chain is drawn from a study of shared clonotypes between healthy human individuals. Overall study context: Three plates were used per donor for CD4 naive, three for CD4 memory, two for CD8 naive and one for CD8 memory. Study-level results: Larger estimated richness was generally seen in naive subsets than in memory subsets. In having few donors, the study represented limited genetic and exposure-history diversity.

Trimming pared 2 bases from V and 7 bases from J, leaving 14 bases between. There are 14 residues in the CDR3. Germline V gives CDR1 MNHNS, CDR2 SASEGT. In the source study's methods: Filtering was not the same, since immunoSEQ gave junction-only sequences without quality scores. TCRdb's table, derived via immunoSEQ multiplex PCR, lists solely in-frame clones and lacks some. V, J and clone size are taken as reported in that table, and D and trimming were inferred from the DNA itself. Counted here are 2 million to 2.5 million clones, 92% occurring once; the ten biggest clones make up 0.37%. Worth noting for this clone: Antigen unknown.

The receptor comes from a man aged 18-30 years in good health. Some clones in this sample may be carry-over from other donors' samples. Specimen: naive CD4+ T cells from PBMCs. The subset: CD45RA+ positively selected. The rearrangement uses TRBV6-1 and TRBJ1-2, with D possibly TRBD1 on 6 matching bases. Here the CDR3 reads CASSESLTGIGYTF. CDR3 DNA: TGTGCCAGCAGTGAAAGTTTAACAGGGATTGGCTACACCTTC.